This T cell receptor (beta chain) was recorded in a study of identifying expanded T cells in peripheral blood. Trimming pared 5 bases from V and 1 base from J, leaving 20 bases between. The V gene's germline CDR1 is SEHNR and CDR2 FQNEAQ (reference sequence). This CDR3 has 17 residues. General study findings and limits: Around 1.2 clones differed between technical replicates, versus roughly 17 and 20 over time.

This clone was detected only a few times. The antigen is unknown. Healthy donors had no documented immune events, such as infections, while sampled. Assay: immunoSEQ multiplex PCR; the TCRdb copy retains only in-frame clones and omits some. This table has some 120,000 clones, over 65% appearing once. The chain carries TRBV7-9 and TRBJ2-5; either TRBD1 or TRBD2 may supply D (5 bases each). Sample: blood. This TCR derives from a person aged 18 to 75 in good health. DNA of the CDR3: TGTGCCAGCAGCCCGTCCCCTCTAGAGGGGATCCAAGAGACCCAGTACTTC. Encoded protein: CASSPSPLEGIQETQYF.